Shown below are 3 T cell receptor beta chains from a single sample sequenced in a study of T cell repertoires in cytomegalovirus infection. TCRdb ran MiXCR on the reads and lists one entry per CDR3 protein. Here the sample spans 160,000 or so distinct CDR3 sequences, under 20% being singletons. What was sequenced was CD8+ T cells from PBMCs. Every receptor here comes from a human donor in good health (CMV status not recorded). Some clones in this sample may be carry-over from other donors' samples.

The chain carries TRBV29-1 and TRBJ2-2, with D possibly being TRBD1 or TRBD2 (6 bases each). CDR3 length equals 16 residues. Germline lookup yields CDR1 SQVTM and CDR2 ANQGSEA. Between the trimmed V and J ends, which lost 7 bases and 2 bases, there was a span of 20 bases. Here the CDR3 reads CSARRPGGANTGELFF. DNA for the CDR3: TGCAGCGCCCGAAGACCCGGGGGCGCTAACACCGGGGAGCTGTTTTTT.

CDR3 region: CASSTRAMNTEAFF. The CDR3 DNA reads TGTGCCAGCAGCACCAGGGCCATGAACACTGAAGCTTTCTTT. The gene calls are TRBV6-1 and TRBJ1-1; D is perhaps TRBD1 (5 bases). Germline V gene lookup returns CDR1 MNHNS and CDR2 SASEGT. The CDR3 is 14 residues long. Trimming cost V 6 bases and J 0 bases, with 11 bases left between them.

The chain joins TRBV5-6 to TRBJ2-3, with 7 positions matching TRBD2. The germline gives CDR1 SGHDT, CDR2 YYEEEE. This CDR3 comprises 16 residues. J was trimmed by 5 bases and V by 4 bases; bases with no gene match: 13. CDR3: CASSPAGGSWRDTQYF. Written as DNA, the CDR3 is TGTGCCAGCAGCCCCGCTGGCGGGAGCTGGAGAGATACGCAGTATTTT. Supplemented by reference TRBV5-6 and TRBJ2-3, the full variable domain reads DAGVTQSPTHLIKTRGQQVTLRCSPKSGHDTVSWYQQALGQGPQFIFQYYEEEERQRGNFPDRFSGHQFPNYSSELNVNALLLGDSALYLCASSPAGGSWRDTQYFGPGTRLTVL.